Listed below are T cell receptor beta chains from one sample, sequenced in a study of cytomegalovirus exposure and HLA in healthy donors. Sequenced by immunoSEQ multiplex PCR; TCRdb stores in-frame clones only, minus some. Among some 200,000 clones listed, roughly 9.5% were seen once. The source material was PBMCs. The source is a young woman in good health and CMV-seropositive. Both conserved end residues are part of each CDR3. Each record gives: D gene, J gene, clone size, V gene, CDR3 DNA, CDR3 protein. A D gene is named only where the DNA matches it firmly. The listing skips clone size in some rows; elsewhere it reads once, few, many or a size class.

d_gene: TRBD2
j_gene: TRBJ2-7
abundance: few
v_gene: TRBV6-1
CDR3nt: TGTGCCAGCAGTGAACCGACTAGCGGGAGGTCCCACGAGCAGTACTTC
CDR3aa: CASSEPTSGRSHEQYF

d_gene: NA
j_gene: TRBJ1-1
abundance: few
v_gene: TRBV7-9
CDR3nt: TGTGCCAGCAGCTTAGGATGGCAGGGGACGGGCACTGAAGCTTTCTTT
CDR3aa: CASSLGWQGTGTEAFF

d_gene: TRBD2
j_gene: TRBJ2-5
abundance: few
v_gene: TRBV6-5
CDR3nt: TGTGCCAGCAGGGGTAGCGGGGTAGGGGAAGAGACCCAGTACTTC
CDR3aa: CASRGSGVGEETQYF

d_gene: NA
j_gene: TRBJ2-2
abundance: NA
v_gene: TRBV7-6
CDR3nt: TGTGCCAGCAGCACCCAGACTCGCGGGGAGCTGTTTTTT
CDR3aa: CASSTQTRGELFF

d_gene: TRBD2
j_gene: TRBJ2-3
abundance: NA
v_gene: TRBV7-9
CDR3nt: TGTGCCAGCAGCTTAAACGGGAGGATGGTAGATACGCAGTATTTT
CDR3aa: CASSLNGRMVDTQYF

d_gene: TRBD1
j_gene: TRBJ1-1
abundance: NA
v_gene: TRBV29-1
CDR3nt: TGCAGCGTTCTCACGGACAGGGGGACTGAAGCTTTCTTT
CDR3aa: CSVLTDRGTEAFF

d_gene: TRBD1
j_gene: TRBJ2-7
abundance: NA
v_gene: TRBV9
CDR3nt: TGTGCCAGCAGCGGGGGACAGGGGGTAGGCGAGCAGTACTTC
CDR3aa: CASSGGQGVGEQYF

d_gene: NA
j_gene: TRBJ2-5
abundance: NA
v_gene: TRBV27
CDR3nt: TGTGCCAGCAGGGAGGACCGCATGAGGGAGACCCAGTACTTC
CDR3aa: CASREDRMRETQYF

d_gene: NA
j_gene: TRBJ2-1
abundance: NA
v_gene: TRBV5-4
CDR3nt: TGTGCCAGCAGGTCTGGCCCCTCCTACAATGAGCAGTTCTTC
CDR3aa: CASRSGPSYNEQFF

d_gene: NA
j_gene: TRBJ1-1
abundance: NA
v_gene: TRBV9
CDR3nt: TGTGCCAGCAGCGTAGGGTCAGGTTCTTTCCTGAACACTGAAGCTTTCTTT
CDR3aa: CASSVGSGSFLNTEAFF

d_gene: NA
j_gene: TRBJ2-1
abundance: few
v_gene: TRBV7-9
CDR3nt: TGTGCCAGCAGCCCCCCCAGGGGTGGGTATGAGCAGTTCTTC
CDR3aa: CASSPPRGGYEQFF

d_gene: TRBD2
j_gene: TRBJ2-1
abundance: few
v_gene: TRBV30
CDR3nt: TGTGCCTGGTTACTTGGACAGGCTGAGCGGGAGGGCAAGTTCTTC
CDR3aa: CAWLLGQAEREGKFF

d_gene: TRBD2
j_gene: TRBJ2-2
abundance: NA
v_gene: TRBV9
CDR3nt: TGTGCCAGCGGGACTAGTTTTTCCGGGGAGCTGTTTTTT
CDR3aa: CASGTSFSGELFF

d_gene: NA
j_gene: TRBJ2-1
abundance: few
v_gene: TRBV2
CDR3nt: TGTGCCAGCAGAGGTGGGAGCTCCTACAATGAGCAGTTCTTC
CDR3aa: CASRGGSSYNEQFF